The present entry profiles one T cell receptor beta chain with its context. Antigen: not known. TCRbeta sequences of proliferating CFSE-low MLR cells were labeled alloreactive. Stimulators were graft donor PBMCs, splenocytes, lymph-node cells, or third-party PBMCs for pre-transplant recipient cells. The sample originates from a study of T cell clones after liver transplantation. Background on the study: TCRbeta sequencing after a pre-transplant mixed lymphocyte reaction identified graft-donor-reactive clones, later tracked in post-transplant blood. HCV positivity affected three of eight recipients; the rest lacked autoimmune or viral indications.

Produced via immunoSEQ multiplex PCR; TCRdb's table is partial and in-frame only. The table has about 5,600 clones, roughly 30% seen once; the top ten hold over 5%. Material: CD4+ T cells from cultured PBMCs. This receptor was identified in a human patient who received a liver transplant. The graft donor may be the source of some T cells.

CDR3 loop: CSVGMTGWNTEAFF. CDR3 DNA sequence: TGCAGCGTTGGTATGACAGGGTGGAACACTGAAGCTTTCTTT. The chain joins TRBV29-1 to TRBJ1-1, with 7 bases that match TRBD1. CDR3 length equals 14 residues. Trimming removed 4 bases from V and 1 base from J; junction bases left unmatched: 6. The germline V gene encodes CDR1 SQVTM and CDR2 ANQGSEA.